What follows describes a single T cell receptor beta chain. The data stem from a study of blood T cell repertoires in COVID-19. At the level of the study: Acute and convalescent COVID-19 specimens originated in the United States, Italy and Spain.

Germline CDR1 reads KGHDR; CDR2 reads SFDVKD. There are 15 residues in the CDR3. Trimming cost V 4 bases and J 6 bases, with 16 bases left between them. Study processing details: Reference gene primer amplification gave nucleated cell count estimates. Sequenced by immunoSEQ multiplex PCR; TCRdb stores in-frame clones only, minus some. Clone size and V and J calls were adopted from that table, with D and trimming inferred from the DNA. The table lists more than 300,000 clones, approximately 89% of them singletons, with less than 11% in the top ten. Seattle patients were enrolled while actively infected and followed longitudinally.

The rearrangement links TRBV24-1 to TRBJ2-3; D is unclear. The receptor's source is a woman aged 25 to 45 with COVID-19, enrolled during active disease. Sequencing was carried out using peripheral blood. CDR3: CATSERLGKKDTQYF. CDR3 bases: TGTGCCACCAGTGAGCGGTTGGGTAAGAAGGATACGCAGTATTTT.